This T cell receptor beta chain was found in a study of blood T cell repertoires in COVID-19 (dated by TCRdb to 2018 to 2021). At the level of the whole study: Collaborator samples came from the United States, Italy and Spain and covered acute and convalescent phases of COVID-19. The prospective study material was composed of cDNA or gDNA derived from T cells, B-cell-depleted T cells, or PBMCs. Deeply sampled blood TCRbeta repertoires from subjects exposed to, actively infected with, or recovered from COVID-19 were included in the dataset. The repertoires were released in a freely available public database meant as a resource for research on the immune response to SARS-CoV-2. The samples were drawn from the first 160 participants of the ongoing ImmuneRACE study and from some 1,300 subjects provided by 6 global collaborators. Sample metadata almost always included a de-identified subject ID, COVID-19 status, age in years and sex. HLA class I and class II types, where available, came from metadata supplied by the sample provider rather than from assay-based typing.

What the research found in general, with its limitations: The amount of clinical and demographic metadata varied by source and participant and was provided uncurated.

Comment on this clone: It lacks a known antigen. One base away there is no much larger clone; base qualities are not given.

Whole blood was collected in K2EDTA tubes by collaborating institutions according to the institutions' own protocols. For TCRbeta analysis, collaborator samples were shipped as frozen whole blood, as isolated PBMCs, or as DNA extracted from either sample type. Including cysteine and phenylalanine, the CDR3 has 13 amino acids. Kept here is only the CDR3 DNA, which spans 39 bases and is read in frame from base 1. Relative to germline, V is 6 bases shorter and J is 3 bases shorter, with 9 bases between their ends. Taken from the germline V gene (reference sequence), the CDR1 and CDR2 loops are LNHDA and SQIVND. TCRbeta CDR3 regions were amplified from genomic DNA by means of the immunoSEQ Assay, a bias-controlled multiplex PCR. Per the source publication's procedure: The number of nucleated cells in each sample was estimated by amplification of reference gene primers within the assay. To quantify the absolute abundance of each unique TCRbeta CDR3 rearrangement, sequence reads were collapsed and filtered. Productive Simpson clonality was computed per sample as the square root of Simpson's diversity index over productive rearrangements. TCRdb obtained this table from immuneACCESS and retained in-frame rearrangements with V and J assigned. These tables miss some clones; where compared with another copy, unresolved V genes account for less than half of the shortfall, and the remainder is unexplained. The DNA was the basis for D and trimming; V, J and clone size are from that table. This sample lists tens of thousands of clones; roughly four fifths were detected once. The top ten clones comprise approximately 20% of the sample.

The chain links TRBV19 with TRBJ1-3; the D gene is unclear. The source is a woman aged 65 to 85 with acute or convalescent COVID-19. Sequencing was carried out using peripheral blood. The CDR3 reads CASSTPGGNTIYF. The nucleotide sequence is TGTGCCAGTAGCACTCCGGGTGGAAACACCATATATTTT.